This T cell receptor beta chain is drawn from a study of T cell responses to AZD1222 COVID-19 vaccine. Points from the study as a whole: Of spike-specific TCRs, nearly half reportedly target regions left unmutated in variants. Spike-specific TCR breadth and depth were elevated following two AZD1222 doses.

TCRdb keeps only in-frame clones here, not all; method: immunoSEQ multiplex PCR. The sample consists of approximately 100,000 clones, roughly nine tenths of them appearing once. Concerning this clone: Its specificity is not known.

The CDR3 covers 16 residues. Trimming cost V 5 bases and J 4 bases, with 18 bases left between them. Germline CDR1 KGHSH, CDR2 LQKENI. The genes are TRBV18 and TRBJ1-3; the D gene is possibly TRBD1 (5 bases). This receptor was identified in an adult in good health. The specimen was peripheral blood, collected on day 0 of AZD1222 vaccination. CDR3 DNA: TGTGCCAGCTCATCAGATGGGGCCGATAAGGGAAACACCATATATTTT. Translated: CASSSDGADKGNTIYF.